The rows below give T cell receptor beta chains drawn from one sample of a study of Graves' ophthalmopathy and Graves' hyperthyroidism. TCRdb reprocessed the multiplex PCR reads via MiXCR and lists one record per CDR3 protein. The data show 400,000 to 450,000 distinct CDR3 sequences, over 20% seen once. The sample comprised peripheral blood. All receptors derive from a woman aged 18-35 years with stable Graves' hyperthyroidism. CDR3s include the opening cysteine and the closing phenylalanine or tryptophan. D genes are given only for firm matches. Some rows mark clone size as missing; the rest say once, few, many or name a class of expanded clone.

j_call d_call v_call clone_size cdr3_nt cdr3_aa
TRBJ1-6 NA TRBV20-1 many TGCAGTGCTAGAGATGACCCACGCACCGAGCATAATTCACCCCTCCACTTT CSARDDPRTEHNSPLHF
TRBJ1-2 TRBD1 TRBV6-1 many TGTGCCACAAGAAGGGACAGAAATAACTATGGCTACACCTTC CATRRDRNNYGYTF
TRBJ1-2 NA TRBV30 many TGTGCCTGGAGTGTACTCCAGGGCAGAGGTGGCTACACCTTC CAWSVLQGRGGYTF
TRBJ2-5 NA TRBV12-3/TRBV12-4 many TGTGCCAGCAGTTTCATGGGGGCGAGTTCTGAGACCCAGTACTTC CASSFMGASSETQYF
TRBJ2-5 TRBD2 TRBV28 NA TGTGCCAGCAGTTCCTCCGGGACTAGCGTGGAGACCCAGTACTTC CASSSSGTSVETQYF
TRBJ1-2 NA TRBV11-2 many TGTGCCAGCAGCCCATCCGGGACACCCTCTAACTATGGCTACACCTTC CASSPSGTPSNYGYTF
TRBJ2-7 NA TRBV7-8 NA TGTGCCAGCAGCCCTAAGGGGGAGCAGTACTTC CASSPKGEQYF
TRBJ2-3 NA TRBV5-6 few TGTGCCAGCAGCCCGAGGGGCTTTATAGATACGCAGTATTTT CASSPRGFIDTQYF
TRBJ2-7 NA TRBV29-1 NA TGCAGCGTTGCTGGGGCCTACGAGCAGTACTTC CSVAGAYEQYF
TRBJ2-5 NA TRBV28 NA TGTGCCAGTTTACGGGGGAGAGACCAAGAGACCCAGTACTTC CASLRGRDQETQYF
TRBJ2-2 TRBD1 TRBV20-1 many TGCAGTGCTAGAGATTACACAGGGGGCGGTTCCGGGGAGCTGTTTTTT CSARDYTGGGSGELFF
TRBJ2-7 TRBD1 TRBV5-1 NA TGCGCCAGCAGCTTTCCCGGGACAGGGGCCGAGCAGTACTTC CASSFPGTGAEQYF
TRBJ1-2 NA TRBV20-1 many TGCAGTGCTAGATCCAGGGAATCAAACTATGGCTACACCTTC CSARSRESNYGYTF
TRBJ2-7 NA TRBV6-1 many TGTGCCAGCAGTGAATATTTATCTCACCCGGGCTACGAGCAGTACTTC CASSEYLSHPGYEQYF
TRBJ1-1 NA TRBV5-8 NA TGTGCCAGCGGCGGGCGGGGTTGGGTGAACACTGAAGCTTTCTTT CASGGRGWVNTEAFF
TRBJ2-7 NA TRBV29-1 many TGCAGCGTGGTGAGAGGGAACAGTTTTAACGAGCAGTACTTC CSVVRGNSFNEQYF
TRBJ2-4 NA TRBV28 NA TGTGCCAGCAGTTTGAAGGACGCCAAAAACATTCAGTACTTC CASSLKDAKNIQYF
TRBJ1-5 NA TRBV12-3/TRBV12-4 many TGTGCCAGCAGGCCGCCAGGGTTGTTTCAGCCCCAGCATTTT CASRPPGLFQPQHF
TRBJ2-7 TRBD1 TRBV12-3/TRBV12-4 many TGTGCCAGCAGTTTTCCCGGGACAGGTCCCTACGAGCAGTACTTC CASSFPGTGPYEQYF
TRBJ2-3 TRBD2 TRBV5-1 many TGCGCCAGCAGCCTAGGACTAGCCTGGACAGATACGCAGTATTTT CASSLGLAWTDTQYF
TRBJ1-3 NA TRBV6-5 NA TGTGCCAGCAGTTACTCACAGGGTAACGGAAACACCATATATTTT CASSYSQGNGNTIYF
TRBJ2-1 TRBD1 TRBV6-2/TRBV6-3 many TGTGCCAGCAGCCGGGGACAGGGGGCAGGGAGAACCTACAATGAGCAGTTCTTC CASSRGQGAGRTYNEQFF
TRBJ1-5 TRBD1 TRBV12-3/TRBV12-4 few TGTGCCAGCAGGAACAGGGGAAGTAGCAATCAGCCCCAGCATTTT CASRNRGSSNQPQHF
TRBJ2-7 TRBD1 TRBV28 many TGTGCCAGCAGTTCCCCGGGACAGGGTTCCCCTTACGAGCAGTACTTC CASSSPGQGSPYEQYF
TRBJ2-7 TRBD1 TRBV20-1 NA TGCAGTGCTAGAGGACGACCCGGGACAGGTGCCTTTTTACTCCGGGACGAGCAGTACTTC CSARGRPGTGAFLLRDEQYF
TRBJ2-5 TRBD2 TRBV5-1 many TGCGCCAGCAGCTCCACTAGCGGGAGGCAAGAGACCCAGTACTTC CASSSTSGRQETQYF
TRBJ2-5 NA TRBV12-3/TRBV12-4 many TGTGCCAGCAGCATTGGAGGGGCCAGTAGGGAGACCCAGTACTTC CASSIGGASRETQYF
TRBJ2-5 TRBD1 TRBV9 NA TGTGCCAGCAGCGTTAGACAGGGGGCGACCCAAGAGACCCAGTACTTC CASSVRQGATQETQYF
TRBJ2-6 TRBD2 TRBV10-3 few TGTGCCACCCAACTAGCGGGAACTGGGGCCAACGTCCTGACTTTC CATQLAGTGANVLTF
TRBJ2-2 NA TRBV7-3 NA TGTGCCAGCAGCTTAATGGGGTCGGGCACCGGGGAGCTGTTTTTT CASSLMGSGTGELFF
TRBJ2-7 TRBD1 TRBV10-3 many TGTGCCTCAAGGACAGGGACCAGCTCCTACGAGCAGTACTTC CASRTGTSSYEQYF
TRBJ2-7 NA TRBV6-2/TRBV6-3 many TGTGCCAGCAGCCTCCTCCGGGGAACCTACGAGCAGTACTTC CASSLLRGTYEQYF
TRBJ2-5 NA TRBV18 NA TGTGCCAGCTCACTGGGACGGACCCAAGAGACCCAGTACTTC CASSLGRTQETQYF
TRBJ2-5 NA TRBV11-2 NA TGTGCCAGCAGCCCCATAAAGGGACAAGAGACCCAGTACTTC CASSPIKGQETQYF
TRBJ1-3 NA TRBV27 many TGTGCCAGCAGTTTACACAGATCCTCGAACACCATATATTTT CASSLHRSSNTIYF
TRBJ2-7 NA TRBV19 NA TGTGCCAGTTCGGACTCAACCCACGAGCAGTACTTC CASSDSTHEQYF
TRBJ2-5 NA TRBV11-2 many TGTGCCAGCAGCTTAAAAGGGGCCCAAGAGACCCAGTACTTC CASSLKGAQETQYF
TRBJ2-7 TRBD2 TRBV18 many TGTGCCAGCTCACCCTCGGGGCTAGCGGGATACGAGCAGTACTTC CASSPSGLAGYEQYF
TRBJ1-1 NA TRBV20-1 NA TGCAGTGCTCCTCCGGGACTAGGCACTGAAGCTTTCTTT CSAPPGLGTEAFF
TRBJ1-2 NA TRBV11-2 many TGTGCCAGCAGCTTCCAATCGGACTATGGCTACACCTTC CASSFQSDYGYTF
TRBJ2-7 NA TRBV27 many TGTGCCAGCAGCAGGACGGGGTTGGGCTACGAGCAGTACTTC CASSRTGLGYEQYF
TRBJ2-7 NA TRBV29-1 NA TGCAGCGTCCGAACGACTAGTAGTAACTACGAGCAGTACTTC CSVRTTSSNYEQYF
TRBJ2-7 NA TRBV27 many TGTGCCACCGGACGGACTAACTACGAGCAGTACTTC CATGRTNYEQYF
TRBJ1-2 NA TRBV12-3/TRBV12-4 many TGTGCCAGCAGTTTGGGCAGCCGGGCAGGGGGCTACACCTTC CASSLGSRAGGYTF
TRBJ2-6 NA TRBV6-1 many TGTGCCAGCAGTGTTTACGAAGACTCTGGGGCCAACGTCCTGACTTTC CASSVYEDSGANVLTF
TRBJ2-5 TRBD1 TRBV6-5 many TGTGCCAGCAGTTACTCGGTGAACTCGGGACAGTCAGCGACCCAGTACTTC CASSYSVNSGQSATQYF
TRBJ2-7 TRBD1 TRBV20-1 many TGCAGTGCTAGAGCCGGACAGGGGGCCTACGAGCAGTACTTC CSARAGQGAYEQYF
TRBJ1-5 NA TRBV30 NA TGTGCCTGGAGTGGGACGAGGAATCAGCCCCAGCATTTT CAWSGTRNQPQHF
TRBJ1-5 NA TRBV2 many TGTGCCAGCAGTGGAGGGGGGGGCATTCAGCCCCAGCATTTT CASSGGGGIQPQHF